Listed below are T cell receptor beta chains from one sample, sequenced in a study of shared clonotypes between healthy human individuals. Sequenced by immunoSEQ multiplex PCR; TCRdb stores in-frame clones only, minus some. The sample holds roughly 600,000 clones, 95% to 98% seen once. The sample comprised naive CD8+ T cells sorted from blood. Every receptor here comes from a man aged 25-45 years in good health. Each CDR3 is given with its conserved first and last residue. The D gene is left open where the match is weak. Clone size is not always given. Where it is, it says once, few, many or a class for expanded clones.

-	TRBV7-8	TRBJ2-2	-	TGTGCCAGCAGCCCGGGACCAGGACAGGAGCTGTTTTTT	CASSPGPGQELFF
-	TRBV2	TRBJ2-1	TRBD2	TGTGCCAGCATCGGGAAGGCGGGAGCGCTGAATGAGCAGTTCTTC	CASIGKAGALNEQFF
-	TRBV27	TRBJ2-5	TRBD2	TGTGCCAGCAGTCCGGCTAGCGGGAGAGAGACCCAGTACTTC	CASSPASGRETQYF
-	TRBV27	TRBJ1-2	TRBD1	TGTGCCAGCAGTTATACAGGGGTTAACTATGGCTACACCTTC	CASSYTGVNYGYTF
-	TRBV29-1	TRBJ2-3	-	TGCAGCGCCGCGTTGACAGCTCCTAGCACAGATACGCAGTATTTT	CSAALTAPSTDTQYF
-	TRBV7-2	TRBJ2-3	TRBD2	TGTGCCAGCAGCTACGGACTAGCGGAAAACACAGATACGCAGTATTTT	CASSYGLAENTDTQYF
once	TRBV5-1	TRBJ2-7	TRBD1	TGCGCCAGCAGCTTGGGACAGGGGGCGATCGACGAGCAGTACTTC	CASSLGQGAIDEQYF
-	TRBV5-1	TRBJ2-3	-	TGCGCCAGCAGCTTAGGGGTTAGCGGAGACCGACCTACAGATACGCAGTATTTT	CASSLGVSGDRPTDTQYF
-	TRBV4-2	TRBJ2-7	TRBD2	TGTGCCAGCAGCCAAGTTGGTAGCGGGAGTAGCTACGAGCAGTACTTC	CASSQVGSGSSYEQYF
-	TRBV7-9	TRBJ1-5	-	TGTGCCAGCAGCTCCCTAGCGTCAGGGTGGAATAGCAATCAGCCCCAGCATTTT	CASSSLASGWNSNQPQHF
-	TRBV27	TRBJ1-5	-	TGTGCCAGCAGCCCAGGGAGAGAGCGACAGCCCCAGCATTTT	CASSPGRERQPQHF
-	TRBV14	TRBJ2-1	-	TGTGCCAGCAGCAAGACTAGGGTCAGCGGTAGCTCCTACAATGAGCAGTTCTTC	CASSKTRVSGSSYNEQFF
-	TRBV11-2	TRBJ1-1	-	TGTGCCAGCAGTGAAACAGACCCGGACACTGAAGCTTTCTTT	CASSETDPDTEAFF
-	TRBV7-9	TRBJ1-2	-	TGTGCCAGCAGCTCTCCGGACTCCGGCGACTATGGCTACACCTTC	CASSSPDSGDYGYTF
-	TRBV4-3	TRBJ2-7	TRBD2	TGCGCCAGCAGCCAATATAGCGGGCCCGCCTACGAGCAGTACTTC	CASSQYSGPAYEQYF
-	TRBV29-1	TRBJ2-5	-	TGCAGCACGATGGACGGTCAAGAGACCCAGTACTTC	CSTMDGQETQYF
-	TRBV5-1	TRBJ2-6	-	TGCGCCAGCAGCTTGGATGGGGGATCTGGGGCCAACGTCCTGACTTTC	CASSLDGGSGANVLTF
-	TRBV14	TRBJ2-7	-	TGTGCCAGCAGCCCCCAGGGCTACGAGCAGTACTTC	CASSPQGYEQYF
-	TRBV29-1	TRBJ2-7	TRBD2	TGCAGCGTAATAGCGGGAGTCGCCTACGAGCAGTACTTC	CSVIAGVAYEQYF
-	TRBV30	TRBJ1-1	-	TGTGCCTGGTGGGGGGCCTTACGGAGGGACACTGAAGCTTTCTTT	CAWWGALRRDTEAFF
-	TRBV6-6	TRBJ2-5	-	TGTGCCAGCAGCCAAAGAGCGGGAGAGACCCAGTACTTC	CASSQRAGETQYF
once	TRBV4-1	TRBJ2-5	TRBD2	TGCGCCAGCAGTGGGACTAATCAAGAGACCCAGTACTTC	CASSGTNQETQYF
-	TRBV27	TRBJ2-7	-	TGTGCCAGCAGTTTATGGGAAGGATACGAGCAGTACTTC	CASSLWEGYEQYF
once	TRBV29-1	TRBJ2-2	-	TGCAGCGTTGAACGTCTGAACACCGGGGAGCTGTTTTTT	CSVERLNTGELFF
-	TRBV15	TRBJ2-2	-	TGTGCCACCAGCAGGGCGGGAAGGGGGGAGCTGTTTTTT	CATSRAGRGELFF
-	TRBV27	TRBJ1-1	-	TGTGCCAGCAGTTCGACAGGAGTCTCGGCTTTCTTT	CASSSTGVSAFF
-	TRBV7-6	TRBJ2-1	-	TGTGCCAGCAGCGAGGGTGTTGGTTACTTTGAGCAGTTCTTC	CASSEGVGYFEQFF
-	TRBV6-4	TRBJ2-1	-	TGTGCCAGCAGTGACGGGCAGGCCCGTTTCTACAATGAGCAGTTCTTC	CASSDGQARFYNEQFF
-	TRBV5-1	TRBJ2-1	-	TGCGCCAGCAGCTTGTATGGAATCAATGAGCAGTTCTTC	CASSLYGINEQFF
-	TRBV5-1	TRBJ1-1	-	TGCGCCAGCAGCTTGCCTGGTCCTGAAGCTTTCTTT	CASSLPGPEAFF
-	TRBV5-1	TRBJ2-3	-	TGCGCCAGCAGCTTGTGGGACACGTCGAGAGATACGCAGTATTTT	CASSLWDTSRDTQYF
-	TRBV11-1	TRBJ2-7	TRBD1	TGTGCCAGCAGCTTGTACAGGGGCTACGAGCAGTACTTC	CASSLYRGYEQYF
-	TRBV13	TRBJ2-7	-	TGTGCCAGCAGCTCCGGAAGTGTTGATCGTCCCTACGAGCAGTACTTC	CASSSGSVDRPYEQYF
-	TRBV5-4	TRBJ2-3	-	TGTGCCAGCAGCTCGTTGGGCGAGCCGCCAGATACGCAGTATTTT	CASSSLGEPPDTQYF
-	TRBV4-1	TRBJ2-2	TRBD2	TGCGCCAGCAGCCACGGTAGCGGGAGTTTCAACACCGGGGAGCTGTTTTTT	CASSHGSGSFNTGELFF
-	TRBV7-9	TRBJ2-7	-	TGTGCCAGCAGCCCAAATCTCCCTGACTACGAGCAGTACTTC	CASSPNLPDYEQYF
-	TRBV7-9	TRBJ2-1	-	TGTGCCAGCAGCTTTCGTGTCGGGAGTATTAACAATGAGCAGTTCTTC	CASSFRVGSINNEQFF
-	TRBV5-5	TRBJ2-1	TRBD2	TGTGCCAGCAGCCTGGGGACTAGCGGCAGCAATGAGCAGTTCTTC	CASSLGTSGSNEQFF
-	TRBV7-6	TRBJ2-2	-	TGTGCCAGCAGCCTGTCCGTGGACTCAAGCACCGGGGAGCTGTTTTTT	CASSLSVDSSTGELFF
-	TRBV15	TRBJ2-2	-	TGTGCCACCCGGGGCAGGCTTACTAACACCGGGGAGCTGTTTTTT	CATRGRLTNTGELFF
-	TRBV11-3	TRBJ2-1	-	TGTGCCAGCAGCTTAGGTCTACAAGGGTCCTACAATGAGCAGTTCTTC	CASSLGLQGSYNEQFF
-	TRBV9	TRBJ2-7	-	TGTGCCAGCAGCGTAAGTTCTAGCGAGACCTACGAGCAGTACTTC	CASSVSSSETYEQYF
once	TRBV5-1	TRBJ2-1	TRBD1	TGCGCCAGCAGCTCACGCGAAACAATCAGGGGGCTGATCTACAATGAGCAGTTCTTC	CASSSRETIRGLIYNEQFF
-	TRBV2	TRBJ2-7	TRBD2	TGTGCCACCCTAGACGGGGGGAGCTCCTACGAGCAGTACTTC	CATLDGGSSYEQYF
-	TRBV28	TRBJ1-1	TRBD1	TGTGCCAGCAGGTCCGAGGGGGCGCGGACTGAAGCTTTCTTT	CASRSEGARTEAFF
-	TRBV13	TRBJ1-2	-	TGTGCCAGCAGCTTAGCAGGGCCTTACTATGGCTACACCTTC	CASSLAGPYYGYTF
-	TRBV11-2	TRBJ2-3	TRBD2	TGTGCCAGCAGCTTAGAAGCGGGAGGGCCTTGGGCGTATTTT	CASSLEAGGPWAYF
-	TRBV10-2	TRBJ2-7	TRBD2	TGCGCCAGCACCCAACTAGCGGCACAATACGAGCAGTACTTC	CASTQLAAQYEQYF
-	TRBV7-9	TRBJ2-7	TRBD1	TGTGCCAGCAGCTATACTCCGGGACAGAAAAACTACGAGCAGTACTTC	CASSYTPGQKNYEQYF
-	TRBV27	TRBJ2-1	TRBD2	TGTGCCAGTACGCGGGAGGGCCTGTTCAATGAGCAGTTCTTC	CASTREGLFNEQFF
-	TRBV7-8	TRBJ1-5	-	TGTGCCAGCAGCTCCGCCCCGAACCAGGGGTTTTATCAGCCCCAGCATTTT	CASSSAPNQGFYQPQHF